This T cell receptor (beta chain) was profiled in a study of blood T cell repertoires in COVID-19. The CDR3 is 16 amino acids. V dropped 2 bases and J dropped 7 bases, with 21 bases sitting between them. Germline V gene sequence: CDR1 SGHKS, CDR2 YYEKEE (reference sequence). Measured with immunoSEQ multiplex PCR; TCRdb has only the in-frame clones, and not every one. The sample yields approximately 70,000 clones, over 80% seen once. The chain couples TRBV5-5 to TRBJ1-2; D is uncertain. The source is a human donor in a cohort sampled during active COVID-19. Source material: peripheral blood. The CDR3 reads CASSFGPRDSVGGYTF. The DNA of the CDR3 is TGTGCCAGCAGCTTTGGTCCGAGGGATTCCGTTGGTGGCTACACCTTC. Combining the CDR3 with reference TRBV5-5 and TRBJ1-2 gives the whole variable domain DAGVTQSPTHLIKTRGQQVTLRCSPISGHKSVSWYQQVLGQGPQFIFQYYEKEERGRGNFPDRFSARQFPNYSSELNVNALLLGDSALYLCASSFGPRDSVGGYTFGSGTRLTVV.